The 5 T cell receptor beta chains given below trace back to one sample, sequenced in a study of T cell changes during pregnancy in multiple sclerosis. TCRdb's copy holds only in-frame clones and misses some; the assay was immunoSEQ multiplex PCR. Among tens of thousands of clones listed, roughly 92% were seen once. The specimen was peripheral blood, collected in the second trimester of pregnancy. These receptors all stem from a female donor with multiple sclerosis, enrolled in a pregnancy study.

The chain carries TRBV6-5 and TRBJ2-7, with 10 positions matching TRBD1. Germline V gene lookup returns CDR1 MNHEY and CDR2 SVGAGI. The CDR3 is 15 residues long. With 0 bases clipped from V and 7 bases from J, the junction kept 6 bases outside the gene matches. The CDR3 DNA reads TGTGCCAGCAGTTACTCCGGGGGACAGGGGTTTGAGCAGTACTTC. Protein: CASSYSGGQGFEQYF.

The genes are TRBV13 and TRBJ2-3; D gene ambiguous. From germline, CDR1 is PRHDT and CDR2 FYEKMQ (reference sequence). The ends were cut back, 10 bases at V and 1 base at J, with 9 bases in the middle. The CDR3 extends over 12 amino acids. The CDR3 here is CATSMGTDTQYF. CDR3 bases: TGTGCCACCTCTATGGGCACAGATACGCAGTATTTT.

CDR3 loop: CASRGLAGQETQYF. As DNA, the CDR3 is TGTGCCAGTAGAGGACTAGCGGGGCAAGAGACCCAGTACTTC. This rearrangement joins TRBV6-5 to TRBJ2-5; TRBD2 agrees at 12 bases. Germline trimming cut 9 bases from V and 2 bases from J; bases unmatched to any gene: 4. CDR1 and CDR2 (germline): MNHEY, SVGAGI. The CDR3 consists of 14 residues.

The chain recombines TRBV5-6 with TRBJ1-3; D not resolved. The CDR3 totals 15 residues. Germline V gene lookup returns CDR1 SGHDT and CDR2 YYEEEE. The V end was cut by 0 bases, the J end by 0 bases, with 7 bases between. The CDR3 is CASSLAGYSGNTIYF. The CDR3 DNA is TGTGCCAGCAGCTTGGCGGGGTACTCTGGAAACACCATATATTTT.

The chain employs TRBV7-9 and TRBJ1-2; D uncertain. The CDR3 extends over 12 amino acids. CDR1 and CDR2 (germline): SEHNR, FQNEAQ (reference sequence). V shed 4 bases and J shed 5 bases, with 8 bases lying between them. The CDR3 DNA follows: TGTGCCAGCAGCTCCGCCGGGTATGGCTACACCTTC. This codes for CASSSAGYGYTF.